This T cell receptor (beta chain) was documented in a study of T cell repertoires in ileal Crohn's disease. Method: immunoSEQ multiplex PCR; TCRdb's copy keeps in-frame clones and lacks some. The repertoire holds 15,000 or so clones, with about 93% as singletons. The germline V gene has CDR1 LGHNA and CDR2 YNFKEQ. The CDR3 contains 17 residues. The trim removed 1 base at V and 0 bases at J, leaving 4 bases unmatched. The sequenced sample was ileal tissue. The gene calls are TRBV4-2 and TRBJ2-2; 8 bases are shared with TRBD2. The TCR comes from an adult with Crohn's disease. CDR3 coding DNA: TGTGCCAGCAGCCAAGCTTTACTAGCGGCGAACACCGGGGAGCTGTTTTTT. As protein: CASSQALLAANTGELFF.